The T cell receptor (beta chain) under discussion was sequenced for a study of radiotherapy plus CTLA-4 blockade in lung cancer. Overall study results and limits: Radiotherapy plus ipilimumab was followed by expansion in blood of tumor-derived TCR clones.

Here immunoSEQ multiplex PCR was the method, and the copy in TCRdb shows in-frame clones only, minus some. The table includes some 110,000 clones, 81% detected once. The CDR3 covers 14 residues. The germline CDR1 and CDR2 sequences are SNHLY and FYNNEI. Between the trimmed V and J ends, which lost 10 bases and 3 bases, there was a span of 18 bases. People whose metastatic non-small-cell lung cancer was chemo-refractory got focal radiation along with CTLA-4 blockade by ipilimumab. A word on this clone: The target antigen is unknown.

Sequenced here: peripheral blood, sampled from a patient treated with radiotherapy plus ipilimumab. The sequence came from a human donor with non-small cell lung cancer that progressed on radiotherapy plus ipilimumab. Some clones in this sample may be carry-over from other donors' samples. This chain joins TRBV2 and TRBJ1-2; D is ambiguous. The CDR3 nucleotides are TGTGCCACCCAGAAGAGTAATAAGGACTATGGCTACACCTTC. Its translation: CATQKSNKDYGYTF.